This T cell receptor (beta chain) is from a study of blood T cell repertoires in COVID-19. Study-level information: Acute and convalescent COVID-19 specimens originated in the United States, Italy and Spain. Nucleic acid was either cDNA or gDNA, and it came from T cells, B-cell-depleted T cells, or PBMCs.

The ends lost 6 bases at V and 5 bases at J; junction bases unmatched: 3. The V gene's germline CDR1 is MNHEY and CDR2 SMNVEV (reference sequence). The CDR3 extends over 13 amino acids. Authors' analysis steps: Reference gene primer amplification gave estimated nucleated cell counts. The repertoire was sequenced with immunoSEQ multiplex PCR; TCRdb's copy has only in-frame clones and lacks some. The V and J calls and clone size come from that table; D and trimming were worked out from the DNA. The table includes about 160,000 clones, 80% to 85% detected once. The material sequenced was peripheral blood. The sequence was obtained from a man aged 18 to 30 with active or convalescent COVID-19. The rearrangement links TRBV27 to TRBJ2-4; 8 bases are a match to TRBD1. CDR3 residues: CASSRTGQNIQYF. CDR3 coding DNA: TGTGCCAGCAGCAGGACAGGGCAAAACATTCAGTACTTC.